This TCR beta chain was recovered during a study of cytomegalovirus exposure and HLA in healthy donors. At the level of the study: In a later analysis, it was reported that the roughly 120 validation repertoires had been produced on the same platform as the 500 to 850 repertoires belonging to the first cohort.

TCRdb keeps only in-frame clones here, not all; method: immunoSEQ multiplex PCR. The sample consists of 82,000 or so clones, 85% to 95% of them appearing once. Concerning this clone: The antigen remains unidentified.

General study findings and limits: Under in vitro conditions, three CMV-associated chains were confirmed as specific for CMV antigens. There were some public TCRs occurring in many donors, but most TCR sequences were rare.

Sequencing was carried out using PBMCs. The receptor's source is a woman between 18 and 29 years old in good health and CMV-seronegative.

CDR3 coding DNA: TGTGCCAGTAGTATTGGGAGCTCCTACGAGCAGTACTTC. As protein: CASSIGSSYEQYF. The chain has TRBV19 and TRBJ2-7, with D perhaps matching TRBD2 (5 bases). V was cut by 3 bases and J by 0 bases, with 6 bases left in between. CDR1 LNHDA and CDR2 SQIVND come from the germline V gene (reference sequence). The CDR3 has 13 residues.